These 27 T cell receptor beta chains came from one sample sequenced in a study of cytomegalovirus exposure and HLA in healthy donors. The PCR made use of 60 Vbeta and 13 Jbeta primers. The protocol was immunoSEQ multiplex PCR, while the TCRdb copy is restricted to in-frame clones and leaves out a portion. This table lists approximately 45,000 clones. Input material: PBMCs. The receptors were gathered from a male donor in good health and CMV-seronegative.

This chain connects TRBV4-2 to TRBJ1-2, with D hard to call. The CDR3 length is 17 residues. Germline V lookup: CDR1 LGHNA, CDR2 YNFKEQ. With 1 base removed from V and 0 bases from J, the gap between germline ends came to 15 bases. CDR3 loop: CASSQAPGRETNYGYTF. In DNA form, the CDR3 reads TGTGCCAGCAGCCAAGCTCCAGGAAGGGAGACTAACTATGGCTACACCTTC.

The rearrangement uses TRBV19 and TRBJ2-5; 7 bases agree with TRBD1. J gave up 1 base and V 6 bases, and 5 bases lay outside the gene matches. The CDR3 length is 14 residues. The germline CDR1 and CDR2 sequences are LNHDA and SQIVND (reference sequence). DNA for the CDR3: TGTGCCAGTAGCTCCGACAGGGCCCAAGAGACCCAGTACTTC. Translating gives CASSSDRAQETQYF.

DNA for the CDR3: TGTGCAAGTCGCTTAGCGACAGGGGCCCAAGAGACCCAGTACTTC. Amino acid sequence: CASRLATGAQETQYF. The chain combines TRBV12-2 with TRBJ2-5; TRBD1 is the table's D call and was not checked against the DNA. TRBV12-2 is given as a pseudogene. The CDR3 has 15 residues.

The J gene is TRBJ1-1, the V gene TRBV19; D uncertain. Trimming stripped 3 bases from V and 1 base from J, with 12 bases between. Germline V lookup: CDR1 LNHDA, CDR2 SQIVND (reference sequence). The CDR3 is 15 amino acids. CDR3 nucleotides: TGTGCCAGTAGTATCCCCCCACATCCGAACACTGAAGCTTTCTTT. It translates to CASSIPPHPNTEAFF. The full variable domain, its missing parts supplied by reference TRBV19 and TRBJ1-1, is DGGITQSPKYLFRKEGQNVTLSCEQNLNHDAMYWYRQDPGQGLRLIYYSQIVNDFQKGDIAEGYSVSREKKESFPLTVTSAQKNPTAFYLCASSIPPHPNTEAFFGQGTRLTVV.

The chain is built from TRBV25-1 and TRBJ2-2; D is uncertain. V was cut by 5 bases and J by 1 base, with 11 bases left in between. The germline V gene has CDR1 MGHDK and CDR2 SYGVNS. This CDR3 is 15 amino acids long. CDR3 in DNA: TGTGCCAGCAGTCCACCAGAATGGAACACCGGGGAGCTGTTTTTT. Translation gives CASSPPEWNTGELFF.

The chain joins TRBV5-1 to TRBJ1-1; TRBD1 might be the D (5 bases). Between the trimmed V and J ends, which lost 3 bases and 5 bases, there was a span of 17 bases. CDR3 length equals 15 residues. Germline CDR1 and CDR2: SGHRS and YFSETQ. The CDR3 spells CASSSGGGDGTEAFF. CDR3 DNA: TGCGCCAGCAGCTCTGGGGGGGGTGACGGAACTGAAGCTTTCTTT.

Of note for this clone: Distinct nucleotide sequences in the sample also encode this CDR3. The chain carries TRBV7-9 and TRBJ2-7; the D gene is possibly TRBD2 (7 bases). With 5 bases removed from V and 4 bases from J, the gap between germline ends came to 18 bases. CDR3 length: 15 amino acids. Germline V CDR1 and CDR2: SEHNR, FQNEAQ (reference sequence). CDR3 nucleotide sequence: TGTGCCAGCAGCCAGGGGCCAGGGAGGGCATACGAGCAGTACTTC. Translation: CASSQGPGRAYEQYF.

V and J are TRBV5-1 and TRBJ1-5; 8 bases are shared with TRBD1. Losses at the gene ends were 2 bases for V and 3 bases for J; bases not matched to a gene: 7. The CDR3 runs 16 residues. The V gene's germline CDR1 is SGHRS and CDR2 YFSETQ. The chain's CDR3 is CASSLGDRQHNQPQHF. The CDR3 region has the DNA TGCGCCAGCAGCTTAGGGGACAGGCAACACAATCAGCCCCAGCATTTT.

The chain couples TRBV7-3 to TRBJ2-5, with TRBD2 as a possible D gene (6 bases). Germline V CDR1 and CDR2: SGHTA, FQGTGA. Trimming took off 5 bases at V and 5 bases at J, with 15 bases between the two ends. This CDR3 comprises 14 residues. This CDR3 reads CASSPDWDLETQYF. In DNA, the CDR3 is TGTGCCAGCAGCCCCGATTGGGACTTGGAGACCCAGTACTTC.

Here the CDR3 reads CASSFPGTVGYTF. The CDR3, as DNA: TGTGCCAGCAGCTTTCCCGGGACAGTTGGCTACACCTTC. The chain recombines TRBV6-6 with TRBJ1-2, with TRBD1 matching 7 bases. Germline V gene data show CDR1 as MNHNY and CDR2 as SVGAGI (reference sequence). CDR3 length: 13 amino acids. V was clipped by 6 bases and J by 7 bases; unmatched bases: 8.

The J gene is TRBJ2-2, the V gene TRBV4-2; tentatively, D is TRBD1 (6 bases). V dropped 4 bases and J dropped 2 bases, with 11 bases sitting between them. Germline values: CDR1 LGHNA, CDR2 YNFKEQ. The CDR3 is 15 amino acids. The CDR3 region is CASSPQGRNTGELFF. The DNA for the CDR3 is TGTGCCAGCAGCCCTCAGGGGCGTAACACCGGGGAGCTGTTTTTT.

The chain joins TRBV6-6 to TRBJ1-1, with TRBD1 identical over 7 bases. Germline CDR1 MNHNY, CDR2 SVGAGI (reference sequence). The trim removed 6 bases at V and 6 bases at J, leaving 10 bases unmatched. This CDR3 is built from 14 residues. Here the CDR3 DNA reads TGTGCCAGCAGCAAAGTAACAGGGGACGCTGAAGCTTTCTTT. Protein sequence: CASSKVTGDAEAFF.

The gene calls are TRBV27 and TRBJ2-7; D is uncertain. CDR1 and CDR2 (germline): MNHEY, SMNVEV (reference sequence). CDR3 length: 14 residues. V lost 8 bases to trimming and J lost 1 base, with 15 bases between them. The CDR3 coding sequence is TGTGCCAGCGGAATCTCGACATATTCCTACGAGCAGTACTTC. This sequence encodes CASGISTYSYEQYF.

This chain links TRBV6-6 with TRBJ2-7; D gene uncertain. V lost 0 bases and J 1 base, leaving 4 bases between the germline ends. The germline gives CDR1 MNHNY, CDR2 SVGAGI (reference sequence). This CDR3 comprises 13 residues. The CDR3 protein is CASSYSQSYEQYF. CDR3 DNA sequence: TGTGCCAGCAGTTACTCACAGTCCTACGAGCAGTACTTC.

The chain is built from TRBV29-1 and TRBJ1-1; 7 positions agree with TRBD1. In germline, CDR1 is SQVTM, CDR2 ANQGSEA. V was clipped by 5 bases and J by 4 bases; unmatched bases: 7. The CDR3 sequence is 13 residues long. The CDR3 coding sequence is TGCAGCGTTTCAGGGGGGCGAGGCACTGAAGCTTTCTTT. Its protein is CSVSGGRGTEAFF.

The chain couples TRBV25-1 to TRBJ2-7; D remains ambiguous. The ends were cut back, 3 bases at V and 2 bases at J, with 17 bases in the middle. The germline V gene has CDR1 MGHDK and CDR2 SYGVNS. CDR3 length: 16 residues. The CDR3 bases are TGTGCCAGCAGTGACCCGGTCGGAACAGATCCCTACGAGCAGTACTTC. Translation: CASSDPVGTDPYEQYF.

The chain combines TRBV30 with TRBJ1-2, with D maybe TRBD1 (5 bases). The CDR3 covers 16 residues. Germline V gene lookup returns CDR1 GTSNPN and CDR2 SVGIG (reference sequence). Trimming left V 2 bases short and J 4 bases short, with 20 bases between. The CDR3 DNA follows: TGTGCCTGGAGTCCGCCTGGGTCTCCCAGGGTCTATGGCTACACCTTC. Protein product: CAWSPPGSPRVYGYTF.

The CDR3 is CAWSAPGTGSHNEQFF. DNA of the CDR3: TGTGCCTGGAGTGCCCCCGGGACAGGGTCCCACAATGAGCAGTTCTTC. The V gene is TRBV30, the J gene TRBJ2-1; 9 nucleotides align to TRBD1. Germline values: CDR1 GTSNPN, CDR2 SVGIG (reference sequence). Unmatched junction bases numbered 9, after V lost 1 base and J lost 5 bases. The CDR3 loop spans 16 amino acids.

V usage is TRBV4-1 and J usage is TRBJ2-4; weak D call: TRBD2 (5 bases). In germline, CDR1 is MGHRA, CDR2 YSYEKL. Trimming removed 0 bases from V and 6 bases from J, with 12 bases in between. This CDR3 spans 15 amino acids. The CDR3 nucleotides are TGCGCCAGCAGCCAAGATAGGCATCGGGGAAACATTCAGTACTTC. Encoded protein: CASSQDRHRGNIQYF.

The J gene is TRBJ2-7, the V gene TRBV10-3; the match to TRBD2 covers 11 bases. This CDR3 spans 15 amino acids. In germline, CDR1 is ENHRY, CDR2 SYGVKD. J gave up 3 bases and V 4 bases, and 5 bases lay outside the gene matches. The CDR3 coding sequence is TGTGCCATCAGTGCCACTAGCGGGGGACACTACGAGCAGTACTTC. Encoded protein: CAISATSGGHYEQYF.

V gene TRBV6-1 combines with J gene TRBJ2-5, with 12 bases aligning to TRBD2. CDR3 size: 18 residues. CDR1 and CDR2 (germline): MNHNS, SASEGT. Germline trimming cut 1 base from V and 4 bases from J; bases unmatched to any gene: 10. The chain's CDR3 is CASSEGGLAGGRGETQYF. DNA for the CDR3: TGTGCCAGCAGTGAAGGTGGGCTAGCGGGGGGGCGCGGAGAGACCCAGTACTTC.

The genes are TRBV7-2 and TRBJ2-1; tentatively, D is TRBD2 (7 bases). This CDR3 contains 16 residues. V was cut by 0 bases and J by 0 bases, with 9 bases left in between. Germline V gives CDR1 SGHTA, CDR2 FQGNSA. CDR3: CASSLAGGASYNEQFF. The DNA for the CDR3 is TGTGCCAGCAGCTTAGCTGGGGGGGCCTCCTACAATGAGCAGTTCTTC.

The rearrangement uses TRBV5-1 and TRBJ2-7; 14 bases map to TRBD2. Germline-derived CDR1 and CDR2 are SGHRS and YFSETQ. This CDR3 contains 16 residues. V shed 0 bases and J 7 bases; nucleotides not matched to a gene: 6. CDR3 residues: CASSLVTSGGAEEQYF. DNA of the CDR3: TGCGCCAGCAGCTTGGTGACTAGCGGGGGGGCGGAAGAGCAGTACTTC.

The rearrangement links TRBV19 to TRBJ1-2; 7 nucleotides match TRBD1. Germline loops: CDR1 LNHDA, CDR2 SQIVND (reference sequence). This CDR3 has 14 amino acids. Germline trimming cut 5 bases from V and 3 bases from J; bases unmatched to any gene: 6. The CDR3 is CASSAQGSDYGYTF. CDR3 nucleotide sequence: TGTGCCAGTAGTGCACAGGGGTCGGACTATGGCTACACCTTC.

This sequence joins TRBV10-1 and TRBJ1-1; 7 bases line up with TRBD1. V shed 6 bases and J 5 bases; nucleotides not matched to a gene: 6. Germline values: CDR1 WNHNN, CDR2 SYGVQD (reference sequence). This CDR3 is 13 amino acids long. CDR3 amino acids: CASRPGTETEAFF. In DNA, the CDR3 is TGCGCCAGCAGACCCGGGACAGAGACTGAAGCTTTCTTT.

The J gene is TRBJ1-2, the V gene TRBV27, with TRBD1 as a possible D gene (5 bases). Germline loops: CDR1 MNHEY, CDR2 SMNVEV (reference sequence). Trimming removed 0 bases at V and 4 bases at J, with 24 bases between. The CDR3 is 19 amino acids. The CDR3 loop is CASSLSPYTGRGRGYGYTF. CDR3 DNA: TGTGCCAGCAGTTTATCACCTTATACTGGACGTGGAAGGGGCTATGGCTACACCTTC.

The chain joins TRBV4-2 to TRBJ1-2, with a weak D call TRBD1 (6 bases). The germline gives CDR1 LGHNA, CDR2 YNFKEQ. The CDR3 totals 14 residues. The V end was cut by 1 base, the J end by 7 bases, with 13 bases between. The CDR3 region has the DNA TGTGCCAGCAGCCAAGGAGAAGGGGGGGGTGGCTACACCTTC. Translation: CASSQGEGGGGYTF.